The 30 T cell receptor beta chains below were found in one sample sequenced in a study of T cells in tuberculosis. Assay: immunoSEQ multiplex PCR; the TCRdb copy retains only in-frame clones and omits some. The repertoire includes roughly 34,000 clones, 85% to 95% of them detected once, and around 7.7% sits in the top ten. Material: PBMCs. These receptors all come from a donor aged 5 to 30 with latent tuberculosis or without tuberculosis infection. Some clones in this sample may be carry-over from other donors' samples.

The genes are TRBV19 and TRBJ1-5, with 10 bases fitting TRBD1. J gave up 4 bases and V 2 bases, and 5 bases lay outside the gene matches. The germline gives CDR1 LNHDA, CDR2 SQIVND (reference sequence). The CDR3 extends over 16 amino acids. CDR3 bases: TGTGCCAGTAGTATAACTTGGGGACAGGGGAATCAGCCCCAGCATTTT. Its protein product is CASSITWGQGNQPQHF.

The chain recombines TRBV4-1 with TRBJ1-1, with D maybe TRBD1 (6 bases). The CDR3 covers 15 residues. Germline V gene lookup returns CDR1 MGHRA and CDR2 YSYEKL. Trimming removed 0 bases at V and 1 base at J, with 9 bases between. The CDR3 protein is CASSQDVDRNTEAFF. The CDR3 region has the DNA TGCGCCAGCAGCCAAGATGTGGACAGGAACACTGAAGCTTTCTTT.

The rearrangement joins TRBV18 to TRBJ2-7; D gene unclear. The ends were cut back, 6 bases at V and 5 bases at J, with 11 bases in the middle. From germline, CDR1 is KGHSH and CDR2 LQKENI. The CDR3 sequence is 12 residues long. The CDR3 sequence is CASSKAPDEQYF. CDR3 coding DNA: TGTGCCAGCTCCAAAGCCCCGGACGAGCAGTACTTC.

Only one count was recorded for this clone. The CDR3 loop is CASRPDRIGNTIYF. CDR3 sequence (DNA): TGTGCCAGCAGACCCGACAGGATCGGAAACACCATATATTTT. This chain joins TRBV6-5 and TRBJ1-3; D might be TRBD1 (6 bases). The CDR3 contains 14 residues. The V and J ends lost 6 bases and 4 bases respectively, with 13 bases between them. Germline CDR1 and CDR2: MNHEY and SVGAGI.

This clone was seen once. The chain recombines TRBV6-5 with TRBJ2-2; the D gene is possibly TRBD1 (5 bases). The CDR3 has 16 amino acids. Trimming removed 0 bases at V and 5 bases at J, with 13 bases between. Germline loops: CDR1 MNHEY, CDR2 SVGAGI. In DNA, the CDR3 is TGTGCCAGCAGTTACTCGTCAACTGGGGCAACCGGGGAGCTGTTTTTT. Its translation: CASSYSSTGATGELFF.

CDR3 bases: TGTGCCAGCAGTGAGCGTCGTCCCGACACAGATACGCAGTATTTT. It codes for CASSERRPDTDTQYF. The chain links TRBV2 to TRBJ2-3, with D hard to call. The CDR3 extends over 15 amino acids. Germline CDR1 and CDR2: SNHLY and FYNNEI. V lost 3 bases and J lost 2, with 12 bases in between.

The rearrangement links TRBV2 to TRBJ1-2; perhaps TRBD1 as D (6 bases). Trimming shortened V by 2 bases and J by 5 bases, and 15 bases separated the two germline ends. CDR1 and CDR2 (germline): SNHLY, FYNNEI. There are 15 residues in the CDR3. CDR3 region: CASSESLTGLYGYTF. The CDR3 DNA reads TGTGCCAGCAGTGAATCGTTGACAGGTCTTTATGGCTACACCTTC.

The chain employs TRBV13 and TRBJ2-7, with 8 nucleotides matching TRBD1. The J segment lost 1 base and the V segment lost 1 base, leaving 6 bases of the junction unmatched. This CDR3 is 16 amino acids long. Germline loops: CDR1 PRHDT, CDR2 FYEKMQ (reference sequence). The CDR3 DNA follows: TGTGCCAGCAGCTTAGTGACAGGGGTTGCATCCTACGAGCAGTACTTC. This translates into CASSLVTGVASYEQYF.

J is TRBJ1-4 and V is TRBV5-1; tentative D call: TRBD1 (6 bases). There are 15 residues in the CDR3. Germline V CDR1 and CDR2: SGHRS, YFSETQ. The V gene lost 2 bases and the J gene lost 5 bases, with 13 bases spanning the gap. CDR3 in DNA: TGCGCCAGCAGCTTTACAGGGAGAGAGAATGAAAAACTGTTTTTT. It codes for CASSFTGRENEKLFF.

In its sample, this clone was seen a few times. The rearrangement uses TRBV28 and TRBJ2-7, with D perhaps matching TRBD1 (7 bases). CDR1 MDHEN and CDR2 SYDVKM come from the germline V gene. Between the trimmed V and J ends, which lost 8 bases and 7 bases, there was a span of 12 bases. This CDR3 is built from 11 residues. Here the CDR3 reads CASHSGGEQYF. In nucleotides, the CDR3 is TGTGCCAGCCACTCAGGGGGGGAGCAGTACTTC.

The chain has TRBV5-1 and TRBJ1-2; D is uncertain. The CDR3 runs to 12 residues. Deletions cut 1 base from V and 4 bases from J, with 5 bases between. The V gene's germline CDR1 is SGHRS and CDR2 YFSETQ. CDR3 nucleotides: TGCGCCAGCAGCTTGCCAGGCTATGGCTACACCTTC. Translating gives CASSLPGYGYTF. Full variable domain (rest looked up from reference TRBV5-1 and TRBJ1-2): KAGVTQTPRYLIKTRGQQVTLSCSPISGHRSVSWYQQTPGQGLQFLFEYFSETQRNKGNFPGRFSGRQFSNSRSEMNVSTLELGDSALYLCASSLPGYGYTFGSGTRLTVV.

J is TRBJ2-5 and V is TRBV5-1; a weak D match, TRBD2 (5 bases). CDR3 length equals 14 residues. In germline, CDR1 is SGHRS, CDR2 YFSETQ. The V gene lost 1 base and the J gene lost 5 bases, with 12 bases spanning the gap. In DNA form, the CDR3 reads TGCGCCAGCAGCTTGCCAGCGGTCCGGGAGACCCAGTACTTC. Protein product: CASSLPAVRETQYF.

This clone showed up just once. This rearrangement joins TRBV30 to TRBJ2-5, with a tentative D call TRBD1 (5 bases). The CDR3 loop spans 13 amino acids. V lost 1 base, J lost 2 bases, and 8 bases lay in between. Germline CDR1 is GTSNPN and CDR2 is SVGIG (reference sequence). The CDR3 is CAWSGTFQETQYF. For the CDR3, the DNA is TGTGCCTGGAGTGGGACATTTCAAGAGACCCAGTACTTC. The entire variable domain, with the rest obtained from reference TRBV30 and TRBJ2-5, is as follows: SQTIHQWPATLVQPVGSPLSLECTVEGTSNPNLYWYRQAAGRGLQLLFYSVGIGQISSEVPQNLSASRPQDRQFILSSKKLLLSDSGFYLCAWSGTFQETQYFGPGTRLLVL.

The rearrangement joins TRBV4-1 to TRBJ1-5, with D uncertain. V was pared by 1 base and J by 6 bases, with 7 bases between. From germline, CDR1 is MGHRA and CDR2 YSYEKL. The CDR3 sequence is 13 residues long. The DNA of the CDR3 is TGCGCCAGCAGCCAAGTGTTTAGTCAGCCCCAGCATTTT. It is translated as CASSQVFSQPQHF.

V is TRBV28 and J is TRBJ1-2; perhaps TRBD1 as D (5 bases). V lost 11 bases to trimming and J lost 8 bases, with 15 bases between them. There are 11 residues in the CDR3. Germline loops: CDR1 MDHEN, CDR2 SYDVKM. CDR3 amino acids: CASGGGFGYTF. CDR3 nucleotides: TGTGCCTCCGGGGGGGGATTCGGCTACACCTTC.

The count of this clone is one. CDR3 bases: TGTGCCAGCAGCTTAAAGGGCGGGGGCGCGGCCGAGCAGTACTTC. Protein product: CASSLKGGGAAEQYF. This rearrangement joins TRBV7-8 to TRBJ2-7, with D perhaps TRBD2 (7 bases). Germline values: CDR1 SGHVS, CDR2 FQNEAQ. Trimming stripped 2 bases from V and 6 bases from J, with 17 bases between. This CDR3 contains 15 residues.

This clone occurred a few times. The chain combines TRBV19 with TRBJ1-5, with 11 bases identical to TRBD1. After removal of 3 bases from V and 2 bases from J, the junction contained 9 bases not matched to a gene. The germline gives CDR1 LNHDA, CDR2 SQIVND (reference sequence). This CDR3 is 18 amino acids long. CDR3 loop: CASSMAVGQGAGNQPQHF. CDR3 bases: TGTGCCAGTAGTATGGCGGTAGGACAGGGGGCAGGCAATCAGCCCCAGCATTTT.

This chain links TRBV28 with TRBJ2-3; 16 bases are a match to TRBD2. Germline CDR1 MDHEN, CDR2 SYDVKM. This CDR3 has 18 residues. The ends lost 5 bases at V and 6 bases at J; junction bases unmatched: 11. The CDR3 DNA sequence: TGTGCCAGCAGTCCGATGACGGGACTAGCGGGAGGGCCGGATACGCAGTATTTT. This encodes CASSPMTGLAGGPDTQYF.

In DNA form, the CDR3 reads TGTGCCAGCAGCTCCTCCGGGGTCCCCTACGAGCAGTACTTC. This codes for CASSSSGVPYEQYF. The rearrangement links TRBV9 to TRBJ2-7; tentative D call: TRBD2 (5 bases). The germline gives CDR1 SGDLS, CDR2 YYNGEE. Trimming removed 4 bases from V and 2 bases from J, with 13 bases in between. The CDR3 totals 14 residues.

This chain connects TRBV13 to TRBJ2-7, with D perhaps TRBD1 (5 bases). The CDR3 length is 19 residues. V gave up 6 bases and J gave up 2 bases, with 29 bases separating them. Germline V gene lookup returns CDR1 PRHDT and CDR2 FYEKMQ (reference sequence). The DNA for the CDR3 is TGTGCCAGCAGTTTATCGCAGCGCAGAACAGGCCCTTCCCCCTACGAGCAGTACTTC. Residues: CASSLSQRRTGPSPYEQYF.

The chain recombines TRBV19 with TRBJ1-1, with D unresolved. Trimming cost V 5 bases and J 4 bases, with 5 bases left between them. In germline, CDR1 is LNHDA, CDR2 SQIVND (reference sequence). This CDR3 has 11 amino acids. As DNA, the CDR3 is TGTGCCAGTAGTCTATTCACTGAAGCTTTCTTT. Translation: CASSLFTEAFF.

The chain carries TRBV7-9 and TRBJ1-2, with TRBD1 identical over 8 bases. This CDR3 contains 15 residues. After removal of 5 bases from V and 3 bases from J, the junction contained 8 bases not matched to a gene. Looked up from germline, CDR1 is SEHNR and CDR2 is FQNEAQ (reference sequence). The CDR3 DNA reads TGTGCCAGCAGCCCCCAAGGACAGGGCTACTATGGCTACACCTTC. Its protein product is CASSPQGQGYYGYTF. Full variable domain (rest looked up from reference TRBV7-9 and TRBJ1-2): DTGVSQNPRHKITKRGQNVTFRCDPISEHNRLYWYRQTLGQGPEFLTYFQNEAQLEKSRLLSDRFSAERPKGSFSTLEIQRTEQGDSAMYLCASSPQGQGYYGYTFGSGTRLTVV.

The table lists this clone with a count of one. V usage is TRBV11-2 and J usage is TRBJ1-2; 10 positions agree with TRBD1. The CDR3 sequence is 15 residues long. Germline assignment: CDR1 SGHAT and CDR2 FQNNGV. V gave up 7 bases and J gave up 5 bases; unmatched junction bases: 10. DNA for the CDR3: TGTGCCAGCAACAACGGGACAGGGGCCTATTATGGCTACACCTTC. Translation: CASNNGTGAYYGYTF.

This chain connects TRBV5-1 to TRBJ2-5; 11 nucleotides line up with TRBD2. The V gene end was trimmed by 4 bases and the J gene end by 2 bases; junction bases not matched to a gene: 4. CDR3 length: 15 residues. Germline lookup yields CDR1 SGHRS and CDR2 YFSETQ. The CDR3 DNA sequence: TGCGCCAGCAGCGAAGGGACTAGCGGTCAAGAGACCCAGTACTTC. It is translated as CASSEGTSGQETQYF.

The chain employs TRBV19 and TRBJ1-1; 8 bases match TRBD1. In germline, CDR1 is LNHDA, CDR2 SQIVND (reference sequence). Losses at the gene ends were 9 bases for V and 1 base for J; bases not matched to a gene: 7. The CDR3 runs 14 residues. The CDR3 nucleotides are TGTGCCAGCTTTGGACAGGGCGGGAACACTGAAGCTTTCTTT. Residues: CASFGQGGNTEAFF.

The chain joins TRBV21-1 to TRBJ1-3; whether TRBD1, the table's D call, matches the DNA was not checked. TRBV21-1 is a recognized pseudogene. There are 15 residues in the CDR3. CDR3 nucleotides: TGTGCCAGCAGCAAACAGGTAAGCTCTGGAAACACCATATATTTT. Protein: CASSKQVSSGNTIYF.

On this clone: One end of the junction fails to match germline, which may point to a read error. The gene calls are TRBV19 and TRBJ2-2; the D gene is possibly TRBD2 (5 bases). The CDR3 consists of 14 residues. The germline CDR1 and CDR2 sequences are LNHDA and SQIVND (reference sequence). CDR3 nucleotides: TGTGCTAGTAGTATATCCGGCGGGCCCGGGGAGCTGTTTTTT. The encoded protein is CASSISGGPGELFF.

The V gene is TRBV9, the J gene TRBJ1-6; possibly TRBD1 for D (6 bases). CDR1 and CDR2 from the germline V gene are SGDLS and YYNGEE. The CDR3 is 16 amino acids. The V and J ends lost 0 bases and 6 bases respectively, with 13 bases between them. CDR3: CASSVEGGWSNSPLHF. The CDR3 DNA reads TGTGCCAGCAGCGTAGAGGGGGGGTGGAGTAATTCACCCCTCCACTTT.

The CDR3 loop is CASSQTLTGDYGYTF. The CDR3, as DNA: TGCGCCAGCAGCCAAACTTTAACAGGGGACTATGGCTACACCTTC. This chain links TRBV4-1 with TRBJ1-2, with 7 bases fitting TRBD1. Losses at the gene ends were 2 bases for V and 3 bases for J; bases not matched to a gene: 6. Germline V gives CDR1 MGHRA, CDR2 YSYEKL. This CDR3 is 15 amino acids long.

This chain links TRBV7-9 with TRBJ1-1; 7 nucleotides agree with TRBD1. V shed 4 bases and J 1 base; nucleotides not matched to a gene: 9. Germline values: CDR1 SEHNR, CDR2 FQNEAQ (reference sequence). CDR3 length equals 16 residues. CDR3 region: CASSSRTGRGNTEAFF. CDR3 coding DNA: TGTGCCAGCAGCTCCCGGACAGGTAGAGGGAACACTGAAGCTTTCTTT.